The clone carrying this T cell receptor beta chain was counted a few times. Its antigen is unidentified. These data come from a study of identical twins. Study-level findings and limits: Models underestimated how often monozygotic twins shared out-of-frame TCR alpha.

TCRdb analysed the 5' RACE reads with MiXCR anew, one entry per CDR3 protein. The profile shows just over 500,000 distinct CDR3 sequences, 22% of them singletons. The CDR3 is made up of 16 amino acids. Germline loops: CDR1 SGHVS, CDR2 FQNEAQ. Trimming left V 5 bases short and J 0 bases short, with 14 bases between. These same records also appear under a second study, on T cells expressing NK-cell markers. That study reports: Restriction of sorting to alpha-beta TCR T cells was accomplished in several experiments using an anti-gamma-delta TCR antibody.

The material sequenced was CD4+ T cells sorted from blood. The clonotype was recovered from a woman in her late teens or twenties in good health. The chain uses TRBV7-8 and TRBJ2-1, with D unresolved. The CDR3 here is CASSPSFFGSYNEQFF. CDR3 DNA: TGTGCCAGCAGCCCTTCTTTTTTCGGCTCCTACAATGAGCAGTTCTTC.